This T cell receptor (beta chain) was sequenced for a study of T-cell memory formation after mild COVID-19. The V gene lost 6 bases and the J gene lost 6 bases, with 17 bases spanning the gap. Germline V gives CDR1 MDHEN, CDR2 SYDVKM. This CDR3 comprises 15 residues. This clonotype was observed a single time. The antigen is unknown. TCRdb re-analysed the 5' RACE reads in MiXCR, keeping a single row per CDR3 protein. The sample has 250,000 to 350,000 distinct CDR3 sequences; roughly 16% are singletons. Findings of the study overall: Later expanders leaned CD4+, whereas day 15 to 85 contracting clones were balanced CD4/CD8. Pre-infection memory showed some responding clones, and this suggested that cross-reactive memory joined.

The sample was PBMCs or a T cell subset sorted from them (not recorded which). The chain couples TRBV28 to TRBJ2-2, with D tentatively TRBD1 or TRBD2 (5 bases each). This receptor was obtained from a man aged 18-30 years who had mild COVID-19 (a few samples of this study predate the infection). Cell type and time point are not known. The CDR3: CASRVYGTRSGELFF. The CDR3 DNA is TGTGCCAGCAGGGTCTACGGGACGCGTTCCGGGGAGCTGTTTTTT.